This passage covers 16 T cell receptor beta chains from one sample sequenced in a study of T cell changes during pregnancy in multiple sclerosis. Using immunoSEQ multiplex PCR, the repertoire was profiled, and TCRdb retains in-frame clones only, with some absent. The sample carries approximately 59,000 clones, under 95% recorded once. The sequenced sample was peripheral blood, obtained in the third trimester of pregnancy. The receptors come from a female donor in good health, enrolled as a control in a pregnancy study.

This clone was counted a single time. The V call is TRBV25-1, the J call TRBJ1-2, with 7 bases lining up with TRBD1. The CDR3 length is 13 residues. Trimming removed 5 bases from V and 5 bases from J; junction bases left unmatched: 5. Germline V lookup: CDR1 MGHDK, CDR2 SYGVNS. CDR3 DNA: TGTGCCAGCAGTACCTCGACAGGGTATGGCTACACCTTC. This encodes CASSTSTGYGYTF.

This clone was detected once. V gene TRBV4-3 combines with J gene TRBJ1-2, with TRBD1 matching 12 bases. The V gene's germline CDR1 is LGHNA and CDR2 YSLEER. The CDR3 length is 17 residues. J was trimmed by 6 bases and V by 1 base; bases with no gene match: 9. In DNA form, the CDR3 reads TGCGCCAGCAGCCAAGTGTTAGGGACAGGGGGCTCGGATGGCTACACCTTC. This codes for CASSQVLGTGGSDGYTF.

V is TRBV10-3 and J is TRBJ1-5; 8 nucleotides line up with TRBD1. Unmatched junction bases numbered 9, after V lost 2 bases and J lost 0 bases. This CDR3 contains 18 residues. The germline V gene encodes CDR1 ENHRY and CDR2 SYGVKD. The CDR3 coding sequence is TGTGCCATCAGTGAGGGCCAGGGGGCCCCGTATAGCAATCAGCCCCAGCATTTT. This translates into CAISEGQGAPYSNQPQHF.

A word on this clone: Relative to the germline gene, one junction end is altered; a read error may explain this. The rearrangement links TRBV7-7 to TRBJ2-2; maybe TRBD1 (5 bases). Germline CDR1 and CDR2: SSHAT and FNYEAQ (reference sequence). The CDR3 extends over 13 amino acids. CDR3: CASRRTFTGELFF. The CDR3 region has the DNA TGTGCTAGCAGGCGGACATTCACCGGGGAGCTGTTTTTT.

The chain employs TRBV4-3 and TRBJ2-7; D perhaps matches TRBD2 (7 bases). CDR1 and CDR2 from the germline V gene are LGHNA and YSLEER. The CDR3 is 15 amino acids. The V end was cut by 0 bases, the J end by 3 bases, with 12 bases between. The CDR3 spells CASSQDWGGFYEQYF. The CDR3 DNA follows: TGCGCCAGCAGCCAAGACTGGGGGGGCTTCTACGAGCAGTACTTC.

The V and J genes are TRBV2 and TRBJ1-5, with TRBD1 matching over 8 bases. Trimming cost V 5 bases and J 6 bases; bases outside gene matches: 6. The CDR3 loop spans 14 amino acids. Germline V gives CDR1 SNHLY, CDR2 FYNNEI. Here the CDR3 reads CASSLDRVVQPQHF. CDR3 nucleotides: TGTGCCAGCAGTCTGGACAGGGTGGTTCAGCCCCAGCATTTT.

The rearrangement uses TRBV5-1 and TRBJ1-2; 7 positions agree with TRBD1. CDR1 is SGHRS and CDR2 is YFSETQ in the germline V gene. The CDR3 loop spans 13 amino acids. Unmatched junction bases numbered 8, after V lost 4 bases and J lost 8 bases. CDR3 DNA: TGCGCCAGCAGCATAGGACAGGCCCTCGGCTACACCTTC. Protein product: CASSIGQALGYTF.

CDR3 region: CAWSVGGVSYEQYF. DNA of the CDR3: TGTGCCTGGAGTGTGGGGGGGGTTTCCTACGAGCAGTACTTC. The V and J genes are TRBV30 and TRBJ2-5, with TRBD2 matching 7 bases. The J call may be mistaken, given a closer DNA end match to TRBJ2-7. CDR1 and CDR2 (germline): GTSNPN, SVGIG (reference sequence). This CDR3 has 14 amino acids.

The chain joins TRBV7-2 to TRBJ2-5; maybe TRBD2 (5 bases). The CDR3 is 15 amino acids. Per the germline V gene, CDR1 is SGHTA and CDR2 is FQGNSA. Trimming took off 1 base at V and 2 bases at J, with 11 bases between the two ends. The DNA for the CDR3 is TGTGCCAGCAGCTTAGAACGGGGTGGGCAAGAGACCCAGTACTTC. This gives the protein CASSLERGGQETQYF.

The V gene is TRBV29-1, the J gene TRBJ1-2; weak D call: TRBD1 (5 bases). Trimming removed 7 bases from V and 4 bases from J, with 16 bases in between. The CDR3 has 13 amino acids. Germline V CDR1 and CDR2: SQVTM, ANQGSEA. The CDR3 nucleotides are TGCAGCGCTGACAGCGGGGAGCTCTATGGCTACACCTTC. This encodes CSADSGELYGYTF.

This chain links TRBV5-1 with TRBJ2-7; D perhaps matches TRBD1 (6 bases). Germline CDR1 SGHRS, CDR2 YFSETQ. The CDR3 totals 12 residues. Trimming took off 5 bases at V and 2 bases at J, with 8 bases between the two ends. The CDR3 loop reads CASRGTTYEQYF. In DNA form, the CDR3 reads TGCGCCAGCAGGGGGACAACCTACGAGCAGTACTTC.

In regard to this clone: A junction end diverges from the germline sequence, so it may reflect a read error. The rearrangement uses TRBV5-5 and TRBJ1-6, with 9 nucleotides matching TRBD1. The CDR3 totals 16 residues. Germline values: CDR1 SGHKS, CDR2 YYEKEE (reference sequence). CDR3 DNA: TGCGCCAGCAGCCAAGATCGGGACAGGGTTGTGGCACCCCTCCACTTT. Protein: CASSQDRDRVVAPLHF.

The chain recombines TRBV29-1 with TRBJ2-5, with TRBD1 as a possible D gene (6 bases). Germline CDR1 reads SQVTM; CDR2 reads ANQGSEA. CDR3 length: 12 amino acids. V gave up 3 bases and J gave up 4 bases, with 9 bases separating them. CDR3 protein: CSVEPRGETQYF. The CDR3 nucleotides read TGCAGCGTTGAGCCCAGGGGAGAGACCCAGTACTTC.

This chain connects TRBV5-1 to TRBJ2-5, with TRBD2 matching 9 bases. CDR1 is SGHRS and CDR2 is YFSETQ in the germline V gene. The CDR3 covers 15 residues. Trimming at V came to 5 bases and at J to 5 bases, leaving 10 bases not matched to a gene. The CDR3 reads CASSGSQRGVETQYF. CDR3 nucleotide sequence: TGCGCCAGCAGTGGTAGTCAGCGGGGGGTTGAGACCCAGTACTTC.

The CDR3 region is CASSGGGETQYF. In nucleotides, the CDR3 is TGTGCCAGCAGCGGGGGGGGAGAGACCCAGTACTTC. The chain combines TRBV6-1 with TRBJ2-5; 8 bases align to TRBD2. The CDR3 covers 12 residues. Germline lookup yields CDR1 MNHNS and CDR2 SASEGT. Trimming removed 6 bases from V and 4 bases from J; junction bases left unmatched: 1.

The CDR3 region is CASSYTTGGSNQPQHF. CDR3 DNA sequence: TGTGCCAGCAGCTACACGACAGGGGGAAGCAATCAGCCCCAGCATTTT. This chain links TRBV9 with TRBJ1-5; 9 nucleotides agree with TRBD1. This CDR3 has 16 residues. After removal of 4 bases from V and 1 base from J, the junction contained 6 bases not matched to a gene. CDR1 SGDLS and CDR2 YYNGEE come from the germline V gene.